A selection of T cell receptor beta chains follows, all from one sample in a study of blood T cells in healthy people across ages. TCRdb passed the 5' RACE reads through MiXCR, listing each CDR3 protein once. The repertoire consists of approximately 730,000 distinct CDR3 sequences, with about 53% occurring once and the leading ten covering around 41%. The specimen was blood. The receptors originated from a man at least 80 years old in good health. Both conserved end residues are part of each CDR3.

v_call cdr3_aa
TRBV6-1 CASSEEGTGGNTEAFF
TRBV2 CASREGSTDTQYF
TRBV7-6 CASSLAVGQGNNSPLHF
TRBV7-3 CGGEGKCVISASGPYEQYF
TRBV7-9 CASSLEPKASYNEQFF
TRBV24-1 CATSDGDHSGANVLTF
TRBV18 CASSPSLEQPQHF
TRBV28 CASSVSNRDEQYF
TRBV20-1 CSASDRGFYNEQFF
TRBV14 CASSSGPSLHF
TRBV7-2 CASSRRAGGEQYF
TRBV20-1 CSAPGTSGSGSYNEQFF
TRBV6-2/TRBV6-3 CASSGPGTGGSQYF
TRBV11-2 CASSLGALQGRLEQYF
TRBV5-1 CASSRTSGSVRETQYF
TRBV29-1 CSVRQGMEQYF
TRBV7-9 CASTRLAGLDYNEQFF
TRBV5-1 CASSLGGLNYGYTF
TRBV6-5 CASSENPSSPLHF
TRBV7-8 CASSSRGGSYEQYF
TRBV6-2/TRBV6-3 CASSPIRTGLAEAFF
TRBV11-2 CAGSLERTGELFF
TRBV6-1 CASSLEGTIGPYEQYF
TRBV12-3/TRBV12-4 CASRSGVGNELFF
TRBV4-1 CASSSVLASNEQFF
TRBV7-2 CASSLQPSGETQYF
TRBV24-1 CATSDSGEASPLNEQFF
TRBV3-1 CASSQGVAGDREQYF
TRBV6-6 CASSTAGVDYGYTF
TRBV20-1 CSAKAGGPNLRHGELFF
TRBV3-1 CASSHDRDYGYTF
TRBV7-3 CASSSGYAEQYF
TRBV24-1 CATSDVDTEQFF
TRBV15 CATSRRDGRPNYGYTF
TRBV5-1 CASSYDRTDDPFF
TRBV9 CASSPSGGGISTF
TRBV9 CASSVGYLAGNEQYF
TRBV20-1 CSARVSNQPQHF
TRBV28 CASSWSALAGDSYNEQFF